The rows below give T cell receptor beta chains drawn from one sample of a study of control samples from healthy donors and cancer patients. Measured with immunoSEQ multiplex PCR; TCRdb has only the in-frame clones, and not every one. The sample includes some 200,000 clones, about 94% of them seen just once. Sequencing was carried out using blood. All receptors derive from a man aged 45-65 years in good health. Both conserved end residues are part of each CDR3. D genes are given only for firm matches. Rows give clone size only sometimes, using once, few, many, or a class for an expanded clone.

j_call	clone_size	v_call	d_call	cdr3_aa	cdr3_nt
TRBJ1-5	.	TRBV6-5	.	CASSIQDNQPQHF	TGTGCCAGCAGCATACAGGATAATCAGCCCCAGCATTTT
TRBJ1-1	.	TRBV6-6	.	CASSPPGIPNTEAFF	TGTGCCAGCAGTCCTCCAGGGATCCCGAACACTGAAGCTTTCTTT
TRBJ1-2	.	TRBV28	.	CASSRTDYGYTF	TGTGCCAGCAGTCGTACGGACTATGGCTACACCTTC
TRBJ2-2	.	TRBV4-1	.	CASSHRQGGTNTGELFF	TGCGCCAGCAGCCACAGGCAGGGGGGTACGAACACCGGGGAGCTGTTTTTT
TRBJ2-1	.	TRBV5-8	.	CASSFDGNSYNEQFF	TGTGCCAGCAGCTTCGACGGGAATTCCTACAATGAGCAGTTCTTC
TRBJ2-7	.	TRBV9	.	CASSVSGIDEQYF	TGTGCCAGCAGCGTATCAGGGATCGACGAGCAGTACTTC
TRBJ2-4	.	TRBV21-1	.	CASSGLSIQYF	TGTGCCAGCAGCGGACTTAGCATTCAGTACTTC
TRBJ2-5	.	TRBV2	.	CASRTGLLYQETQYF	TGTGCCAGCAGGACGGGACTCCTGTACCAAGAGACCCAGTACTTC
TRBJ2-7	.	TRBV6-6	.	CASSHGTYEQYF	TGTGCCAGCAGCCACGGCACCTACGAGCAGTACTTC
TRBJ1-2	.	TRBV11-2	.	CASSSPRAAASNGYTF	TGTGCCAGCAGCTCCCCACGGGCAGCTGCGTCGAACGGCTACACCTTC
TRBJ2-3	.	TRBV5-5	.	CASSLEILSADTQYF	TGTGCCAGCAGCTTGGAGATCCTTAGCGCAGATACGCAGTATTTT
TRBJ2-1	.	TRBV28	.	CASSLSAAEEQFF	TGTGCCAGCAGTTTATCGGCGGCCGAAGAGCAGTTCTTC
TRBJ2-3	.	TRBV30	.	CASRGLGETDTQYF	TGTGCCTCCCGAGGACTCGGTGAGACAGATACGCAGTATTTT
TRBJ1-6	.	TRBV7-5	.	CVRSYLNEGHQLVGSPLHF	TGTGTCAGAAGCTACCTTAATGAGGGACACCAGTTGGTGGGTTCACCCCTCCACTTT
TRBJ2-2	.	TRBV7-2	.	CASSLALSGTGELFF	TGTGCCAGCAGCTTAGCGCTATCAGGAACCGGGGAGCTGTTTTTT
TRBJ1-1	.	TRBV5-1	.	CASSWTEQNTEAFF	TGCGCCAGCAGCTGGACGGAACAGAACACTGAAGCTTTCTTT
TRBJ1-4	.	TRBV5-1	.	CASSFSTTNEKLFF	TGCGCCAGCAGCTTTTCAACAACTAATGAAAAACTGTTTTTT
TRBJ2-7	.	TRBV27	TRBD1	CASSLLGQTLPYEQYF	TGTGCCAGCAGTTTATTGGGACAGACGTTACCCTACGAGCAGTACTTC
TRBJ2-1	.	TRBV29-1	TRBD2	CSVEDTSGGPSEQFF	TGCAGCGTTGAAGATACATCGGGGGGACCATCAGAGCAGTTCTTC
TRBJ1-4	.	TRBV7-9	TRBD1	CAIQAGGYEKLFF	TGTGCCATACAGGCAGGGGGGTATGAAAAACTGTTTTTT
TRBJ1-4	.	TRBV21-1	.	CASSKGEGSEKLFF	TGTGCCAGCAGCAAAGGGGAGGGGAGTGAAAAACTGTTTTTT
TRBJ1-2	.	TRBV6-6	TRBD1	CASSYRGQEDYGYTF	TGTGCCAGCAGTTACCGCGGACAGGAGGACTATGGCTACACCTTC
TRBJ1-2	.	TRBV7-2	TRBD1	CASSLIRTGNYGYTF	TGTGCCAGCAGCTTGATTCGGACAGGGAACTATGGCTACACCTTC
TRBJ2-2	.	TRBV5-6	.	CASSLLGNTGELFF	TGTGCCAGCAGCTTGCTGGGGAACACCGGGGAGCTGTTTTTT
TRBJ2-5	.	TRBV2	.	CASSVAGGETQYF	TGTGCCAGCAGTGTTGCCGGGGGAGAGACCCAGTACTTC
TRBJ1-2	once	TRBV27	.	CASSLMGGYGYTF	TGTGCCAGCAGTCTTATGGGGGGATATGGCTACACCTTC
TRBJ2-7	.	TRBV7-9	.	CASNSDNEAYEQYF	TGTGCCAGCAACTCGGACAATGAGGCTTACGAGCAGTACTTC
TRBJ1-2	.	TRBV5-5	.	CASSQMLMDYGYTF	TGTGCCAGCAGCCAGATGCTAATGGACTATGGCTACACCTTC
TRBJ2-5	.	TRBV5-6	TRBD2	CASSLGLAGETQYF	TGTGCCAGCAGCTTGGGACTAGCCGGAGAGACCCAGTACTTC
TRBJ1-5	.	TRBV6-1	.	CASSDGGVVGQPQHF	TGTGCCAGCAGTGATGGGGGGGTAGTGGGTCAGCCCCAGCATTTT
TRBJ1-6	.	TRBV30	.	CAWSSSGRVSPLHF	TGTGCCTGGAGTTCGTCAGGGCGGGTTTCACCCCTCCACTTT